Presented here are 8 T cell receptor beta chains from one specimen sequenced in a study of graft-versus-host responses after intestinal transplantation. Their specific antigens are unknown. This table comes from immunoSEQ multiplex PCR, and its TCRdb copy is limited to in-frame clones, with some not included. The sample carries roughly 36,000 clones, 90% to 95% recorded once. The material sequenced was unstimulated CD8+ T cells sorted from spleen or lymph node cells, taken before transplant. The origin of the receptors is a human donor who was the organ donor for an intestinal transplant.

The chain couples TRBV28 to TRBJ2-7; no clear D gene. The CDR3 runs 17 residues. Germline CDR1 reads MDHEN; CDR2 reads SYDVKM. The V and J ends lost 6 bases and 1 base respectively, with 22 bases between them. CDR3 in DNA: TGTGCCAGCAGCTCCCCCCCCAGGTTAAGTATTTCCTACGAGCAGTACTTC. This encodes CASSSPPRLSISYEQYF.

The chain links TRBV27 to TRBJ2-3; 10 bases agree with TRBD2. The trim removed 6 bases at V and 6 bases at J, leaving 6 bases unmatched. CDR1 and CDR2 (germline): MNHEY, SMNVEV (reference sequence). The CDR3 is 14 residues long. In DNA form, the CDR3 reads TGTGCCAGCAGACTAGCGGGGTGGAAGGATACGCAGTATTTT. It is translated as CASRLAGWKDTQYF.

The chain carries TRBV29-1 and TRBJ2-7; TRBD1 aligns across 7 bases. The germline CDR1 and CDR2 sequences are SQVTM and ANQGSEA. The CDR3 extends over 13 amino acids. After removal of 2 bases from V and 0 bases from J, the junction contained 1 base not matched to a gene. The CDR3 spells CSVESGGSYEQYF. CDR3 nucleotide sequence: TGCAGCGTTGAATCAGGGGGCTCCTACGAGCAGTACTTC.

This chain uses TRBV7-9 with TRBJ1-1; D unresolved. In germline, CDR1 is SEHNR, CDR2 FQNEAQ (reference sequence). V lost 5 bases and J lost 6, with 10 bases in between. The CDR3 length is 12 residues. For the CDR3, the DNA is TGTGCCAGCAGCGAGGGTGGCGCTGAAGCTTTCTTT. This encodes CASSEGGAEAFF.

This sequence joins TRBV10-3 and TRBJ1-1; 8 positions agree with TRBD1. The V and J ends lost 2 bases and 1 base, in that order; junction bases with no gene match: 3. CDR3 length: 15 residues. Germline V lookup: CDR1 ENHRY, CDR2 SYGVKD. This CDR3 reads CAISETGQENTEAFF. The CDR3 nucleotides are TGTGCCATCAGTGAGACGGGACAGGAGAACACTGAAGCTTTCTTT.

The V call is TRBV7-9, the J call TRBJ2-2; 9 nucleotides line up with TRBD1. This CDR3 is 17 amino acids long. The germline gives CDR1 SEHNR, CDR2 FQNEAQ (reference sequence). With 5 bases clipped from V and 4 bases from J, the junction kept 11 bases outside the gene matches. The CDR3 loop is CASSVMTGGRSTGELFF. The CDR3 DNA reads TGTGCCAGCAGCGTAATGACAGGGGGAAGGAGCACCGGGGAGCTGTTTTTT.

V usage is TRBV21-1 and J usage is TRBJ1-5. TRBV21-1 is classified as a pseudogene. The length of the CDR3 is 14 residues. The DNA of the CDR3 is TGTGCCAGCAGCAAAGCAGGGGAGGATCAGCCCCAGCATTTT. Protein: CASSKAGEDQPQHF.

This rearrangement joins TRBV4-1 to TRBJ1-1; weak D call: TRBD1 (5 bases). Germline lookup yields CDR1 MGHRA and CDR2 YSYEKL. V was clipped by 0 bases and J by 0 bases, with 11 bases between them. The CDR3 length is 16 residues. The CDR3 loop is CASSQDPGRVNTEAFF. CDR3 nucleotide sequence: TGCGCCAGCAGCCAAGACCCAGGGCGGGTGAACACTGAAGCTTTCTTT.